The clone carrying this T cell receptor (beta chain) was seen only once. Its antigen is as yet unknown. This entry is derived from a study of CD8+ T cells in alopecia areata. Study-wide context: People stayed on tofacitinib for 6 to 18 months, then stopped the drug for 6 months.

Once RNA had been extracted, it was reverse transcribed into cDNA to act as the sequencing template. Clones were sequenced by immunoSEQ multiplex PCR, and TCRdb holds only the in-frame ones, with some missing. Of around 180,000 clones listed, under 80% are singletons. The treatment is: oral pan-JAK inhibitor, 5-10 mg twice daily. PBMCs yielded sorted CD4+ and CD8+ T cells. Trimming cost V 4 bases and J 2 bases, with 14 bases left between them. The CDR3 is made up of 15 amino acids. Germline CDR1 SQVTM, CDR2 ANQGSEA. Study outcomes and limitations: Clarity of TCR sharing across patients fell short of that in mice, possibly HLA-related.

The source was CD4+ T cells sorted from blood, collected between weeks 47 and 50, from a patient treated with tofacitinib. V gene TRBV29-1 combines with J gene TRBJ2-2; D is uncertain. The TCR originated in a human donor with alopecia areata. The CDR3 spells CSVVLAKINTGELFF. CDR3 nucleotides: TGCAGCGTTGTGCTCGCGAAAATCAACACCGGGGAGCTGTTTTTT.